Described below is a single T cell receptor (beta chain) sequence and its context. These data originate in a study of T-cell reconstitution after alpha-beta-depleted transplantation in children. Unique molecular identifiers were used to barcode this TCRbeta library. TCRdb recomputed calls from the PCR reads with MiXCR, one row per CDR3 protein. The sample lists 500,000 or so distinct CDR3 sequences, about 33% occurring once. Germline assignment: CDR1 DFQATT and CDR2 SNEGSKA (reference sequence). The ends lost 6 bases at V and 5 bases at J; junction bases unmatched: 10. This CDR3 region has 14 residues.

This TCR was recovered from a human donor who donated a stem cell graft to a child with aplastic anemia. This specimen consisted of PBMCs from the stem cell graft donor, obtained from the stem cell graft. The chain recombines TRBV20-1 with TRBJ2-1; 7 bases are shared with TRBD2. Here the CDR3 reads CSAPGLAVNNEQFF. The CDR3 coding sequence is TGCAGTGCCCCGGGGCTAGCGGTAAACAATGAGCAGTTCTTC.